This T cell receptor beta chain came from a study of T cells in narcolepsy. Study at large: Healthy controls were enrolled alongside patients with narcolepsy type 1 or type 2. Regarding the study as a whole: Healthy controls reportedly lacked the autoreactive clonotypes serially found in patients' blood.

Regarding this clone: Its antigen is currently unknown.

TCRdb keeps only in-frame clones here, not all; method: immunoSEQ multiplex PCR. The sample contains some 20,000 clones, around 83% of which appear only once. The origin of this receptor is a human donor in good health. What was sequenced was memory (CD45RA-) CD4+ T cells from blood.

The CDR3 reads CASSAGTGGASPLHF. The CDR3 DNA follows: TGTGCCAGCAGCGCTGGGACAGGGGGCGCTTCACCCCTCCACTTT. The V call is TRBV7-8, the J call TRBJ1-6; TRBD1 matches at 12 bases. The length of the CDR3 is 15 residues. CDR1 and CDR2 (germline): SGHVS, FQNEAQ. J lost 9 bases, V lost 5 bases, and 5 bases had no gene match.